This TCR beta chain was retrieved from a study of cytomegalovirus exposure and HLA in healthy donors listed by TCRdb under 2017. Notes on the research overall: An earlier analysis of roughly 500 of the donors reported more than 250 Gb of sequence data and approximately 110 million unique TCR beta sequences from about 179 million T cells. A later genetic analysis used genome-wide SNP genotypes for about 65% of the roughly 670 donors, treating that subset as a discovery cohort. The number of typed donors differed by locus: about 629-630 for A, B, C, DRB1 and DQB1; 500 to 550 for DQA1; approximately 600 for DPA1; and about 470 for DPB1. A separate validation cohort of roughly 130 different subjects was used in addition to the 666-subject first cohort. High-throughput TCR immunosequencing, statistical association of individual TCRs with disease status, and machine learning were combined to predict cytomegalovirus infection status. Among 398 genotyped donors of the cohort, an average of roughly 240,000 unique TCR beta nucleotide sequences were sequenced per donor, about a sixth of them non-productive. An earlier analysis of several hundred of the donors applied high-throughput TCR beta sequencing to assess whether each TCR beta V gene segment acted as functional or pseudogenic. Both class I and class II loci were covered by HLA typing, at four-digit resolution. An early release covering more than 500 HLA-typed donors comprised about 300 gigabases of sequencing data and roughly 86 million unique TCR sequences. Using immunosequencing, the study profiled T cell repertoires from 550 to 750 subjects and related those repertoires to cytomegalovirus serostatus. A later analysis re-analyzed previously published TCR beta repertoires from roughly 600 donors and added high-resolution HLA genotyping to study TCR occurrence patterns. Of the roughly 400 genotyped donors, roughly 76% were placed in the genetic ancestry cluster associated with self-reported Caucasian donors. About five DR-DQ haplotypes were handled as single units for association and clustering, since linkage in the cohort was strong. The aim of the study was to test whether cataloging public T cell receptors could identify signatures of past pathogen exposure. Alongside the repertoire data, information on donor age, sex, ethnicity and CMV serostatus was compiled. Every discovery cohort repertoire had been produced on one sequencing platform. In the later analysis, no new phenotypic data were used to find candidate immune exposures; instead, reliance was placed on TCR beta sequences and their occurrence across donors. Paper-wide results and their limitations: Because the 87-base-pair reads could not distinguish some IMGT-functional V segments, including TRBV6-2 and TRBV6-3, those segments were excluded. Assigning TCR associations to individual alleles was difficult when HLA alleles, especially DR and DQ, strongly co-occurred. Because some donors lacked HLA typing at each locus, the association tests relied only on the typed subset. This cohort had only TCR beta chains sequenced, and the lack of alpha or paired-chain data limited which features could be detected. According to a later genetic analysis, donors in an Asian-associated ancestry cluster had fewer N-insertions in productive TCRs than the approximately 710-donor mean. In vitro tests confirmed that a few of the cytomegalovirus-associated TCR beta chains recognize cytomegalovirus antigens. In a later analysis, several top co-occurrence clusters were reported to appear linked to parvovirus B19, influenza, CMV and Epstein-Barr virus. In a later analysis, 16,951 TCR beta sequences were associated with specific HLA alleles at a false discovery rate of 0.05. A later analysis found that TCR association rates varied across HLA loci, with DRB1 alleles showing the most associated TCRs and HLA-C alleles the fewest. Because counts were too low, about 18 rarely observed V segments, including chromosome 9 orphons, were excluded from the earlier analysis of 587 of the donors. In the study, some 160 TCR beta chains were listed as associated with cytomegalovirus. In a later genetic analysis, a missense DCLRE1C variant was associated with V-gene and J-gene trimming of TCR beta chains, and the association was replicated in an independent cohort. A further reported finding was that TCR beta sequences accurately predicted the HLA-A and HLA-B alleles for most subjects in the first cohort. In a later analysis, most CMV-associated TCR beta chains were found to appear HLA-restricted, with HLA associations seemingly driven largely by CMV exposure. Correlated functional status among segregating V segments might reflect linkage disequilibrium, but an unknown experimental factor could not be ruled out. In a later analysis, HLA-associated TCR beta chains showed more clonal expansion and lower generation probabilities than non-associated chains that were equally common. The presence/absence analyses assumed that sequencing depth was roughly uniform across donors, and that assumption may not be true. Most TCR sequences were seen in very few donors, while some public TCRs were found in many individuals. Immune exposure information for the cohort was limited to CMV serostatus. The authors suggested that the approach could potentially be extended to other disease states and immunological phenotypes. In an earlier analysis of approximately 590 of the donors, most TCR beta V segments appeared in productive rearrangements about 87% or about 30% of the time, broadly matching IMGT annotations. A group of highly shared sequence variants was considered likely to be a technical artifact of the sequencing pipeline. Cytomegalovirus status was reported to be diagnosed by the classifier with high specificity and sensitivity in both the original and validation cohorts.

In total, about 650 healthy bone marrow donors made up the cohort. At the time of sampling, all cohort members were nominally healthy, though unrecorded immune exposures were likely present. The donor was CMV seropositive and belonged to the group of 270 or so seropositive cohort members. A peripheral blood sample was provided by each donor, and peripheral blood mononuclear cells were used for TCR beta sequencing. Genomic DNA extraction from the blood cell samples was performed with the Qiagen DNeasy Blood Extraction Kit. In regard to this clone: Its antigen remains undetermined. Base qualities were left out, and no much larger clone turns up one base away.

From its cysteine to its phenylalanine, the CDR3 spans 17 amino acids. The read is trimmed to its CDR3 DNA, 51 bases read in frame from base 1. Trimming accounts for 0 bases at V and 2 bases at J, while the number of junction bases matched to no gene is 5. CDR1 and CDR2, per the germline V gene, are MNHNS and SASEGT. The method was the immunoSEQ multiplex PCR assay. The multiplex PCR relied on a mix of 60 forward primers for TCR Vbeta segments and 13 reverse primers for TCR Jbeta segments. Amplification of the CDR3 region of rearranged TCR beta genes was performed with a multiplex PCR assay on genomic DNA. Amplified TCR beta libraries were sequenced as 87-base-pair reads on the Illumina HiSeq System. From the authors' description of their analysis: A later analysis tallied around 80 million unique TCR beta chains across the 660 or so repertoires, and some 12 million of those chains were shared by two or more donors. Raw reads were error-corrected and collapsed into unique sequences with a nearest-neighbor algorithm that merged closely related sequences to remove PCR and sequencing errors. V, D and J gene segments were assigned by aligning CDR3 sequences to IMGT reference sequences. Each retained sequence needed at least a six-nucleotide match to both a V gene segment and a J gene segment. Rearrangements were classified as productive when the CDR3 lacked stop codons and remained in frame with V and J, and all other rearrangements were classified as non-productive. CDR3 was defined according to IMGT convention as the region running from the second conserved V-encoded cysteine to the conserved J-encoded phenylalanine. Sequences without an unambiguous match to a single V gene segment were excluded from the earlier analysis of about 640 of the donors. An earlier analysis of several hundred of the donors classified V segments as functional when productive rearrangements were above 56.7% and as segregating when the standard deviation between donors was above 5%. A statistical classification framework was built for diagnosing cytomegalovirus status from the catalog of TCR beta chain sequences. In a later analysis, TCR nucleotide sequences were compared against IMGT/GENE-DB human TR gene sequences so that V and J genes could be assigned. A later analysis assigned CDR3 sequences and most-parsimonious VDJ recombination scenarios with the TCRdist pipeline. In a later analysis, each TCR beta chain was defined by its CDR3 amino acid sequence together with its V-gene family, and reads without a unique V-gene family were excluded. To address suspected cross-contamination and a sequencing artifact, a later analysis removed around 600 highly shared, low-generation-probability nucleotide sequences. In a later analysis, a clonal expansion index for each public chain was calculated from normalized within-repertoire ranks of inferred template counts. In a later analysis, generation probabilities were computed with a VDJ recombination model fitted to out-of-frame rearrangements, and the resulting probabilities were checked against IGoR. In a later analysis, hypergeometric tests were used to score TCR-TCR, TCR-HLA and TCR-CMV co-occurrence, with a repertoire-size bias correction applied to TCR pairs. A later analysis estimated false discovery rates by permuting HLA or CMV assignments 20 times. In a later analysis, co-occurring TCRs were grouped with DBSCAN, and TCRdist sequence similarity was added when clustering was performed within HLA-allele-positive subsets. Co-occurrence clustering excluded repertoires with fewer than 30,000 or more than 120,000 public chains, plus five with anomalous nucleotide sharing. TCRdb stores this immuneACCESS table with in-frame sequences only. Part of the clones is absent; in the studies checked, under half of the shortfall reflects unresolved V genes, and no reason is known for the rest. That table supplies the V and J calls and clone size; D and trimming were determined from the DNA. For this sample the table gives about 97,000 clones, of which about four fifths were detected only once. The top ten clonotypes cover approximately 5.4% of the sample.

This sequence originates from a man aged 35-49 years in good health and CMV-seropositive. The material sequenced was PBMCs. Recombination linked TRBV6-1 to TRBJ2-4, and 9 bases in between align with TRBD1. Read as DNA, the sequence is TGTGCCAGCAGTGAAGCGTGGGACAGGGTACCCAAAAACATTCAGTACTTC. Translated, this is CASSEAWDRVPKNIQYF.